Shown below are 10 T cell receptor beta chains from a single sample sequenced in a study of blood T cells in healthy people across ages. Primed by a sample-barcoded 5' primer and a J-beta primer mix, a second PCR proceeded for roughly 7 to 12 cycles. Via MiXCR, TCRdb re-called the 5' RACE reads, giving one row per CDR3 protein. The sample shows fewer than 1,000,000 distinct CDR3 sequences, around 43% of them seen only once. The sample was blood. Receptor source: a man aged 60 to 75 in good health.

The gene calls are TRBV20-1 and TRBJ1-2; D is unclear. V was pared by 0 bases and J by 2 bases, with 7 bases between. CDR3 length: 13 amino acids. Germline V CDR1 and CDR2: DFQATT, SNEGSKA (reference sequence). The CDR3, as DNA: TGCAGTGCTAGAGACGAGGGCAACTATGGCTACACCTTC. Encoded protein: CSARDEGNYGYTF.

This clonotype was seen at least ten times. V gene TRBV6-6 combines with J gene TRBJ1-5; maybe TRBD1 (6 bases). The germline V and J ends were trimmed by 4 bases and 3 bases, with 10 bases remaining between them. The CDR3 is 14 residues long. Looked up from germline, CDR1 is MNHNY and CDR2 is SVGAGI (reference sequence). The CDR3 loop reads CASSSGGPNQPQHF. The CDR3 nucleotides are TGTGCCAGCAGTTCCGGGGGCCCCAATCAGCCCCAGCATTTT.

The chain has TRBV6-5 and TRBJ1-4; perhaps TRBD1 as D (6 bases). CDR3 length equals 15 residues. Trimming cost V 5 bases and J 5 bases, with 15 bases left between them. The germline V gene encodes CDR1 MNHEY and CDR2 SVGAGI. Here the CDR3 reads CASSPVDRRNEKLFF. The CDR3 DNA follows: TGTGCCAGCAGTCCCGTCGACAGGCGGAATGAAAAACTGTTTTTT.

CDR3 nucleotides: TGTGCCAGCAGCCCGAGGGGGCAGGGTAACACAGATACGCAGTATTTT. It is translated as CASSPRGQGNTDTQYF. The chain carries TRBV21-1 and TRBJ2-3; the table names TRBD1, a call not compared with the DNA. TRBV21-1 is a listed pseudogene. The CDR3 covers 16 residues.

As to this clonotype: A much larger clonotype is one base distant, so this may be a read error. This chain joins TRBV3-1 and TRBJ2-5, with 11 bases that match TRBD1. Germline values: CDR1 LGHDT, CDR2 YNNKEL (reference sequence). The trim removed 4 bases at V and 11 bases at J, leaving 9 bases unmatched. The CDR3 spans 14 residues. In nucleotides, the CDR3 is TGTGCCAGCAGCCGGACAGGGGGCAATAATGAGCAGTACTTC. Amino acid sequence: CASSRTGGNNEQYF.

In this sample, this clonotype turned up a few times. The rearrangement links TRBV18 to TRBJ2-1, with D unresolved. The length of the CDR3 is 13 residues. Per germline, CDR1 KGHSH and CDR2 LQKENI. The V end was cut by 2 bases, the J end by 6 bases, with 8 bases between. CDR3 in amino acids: CASSPEGINEQFF. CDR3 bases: TGTGCCAGCTCACCAGAAGGGATCAATGAGCAGTTCTTC.

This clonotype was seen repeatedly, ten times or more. The CDR3 DNA follows: TGTGCCAGCAGCTACCAGAGGGGACTAGCATCAGTTTTAGAGACCCAGTACTTC. This translates into CASSYQRGLASVLETQYF. V and J are TRBV11-2 and TRBJ2-5, with 9 bases aligning to TRBD2. The J segment lost 4 bases and the V segment lost 4 bases, leaving 16 bases of the junction unmatched. Germline CDR1 is SGHAT and CDR2 is FQNNGV. This CDR3 spans 18 amino acids.

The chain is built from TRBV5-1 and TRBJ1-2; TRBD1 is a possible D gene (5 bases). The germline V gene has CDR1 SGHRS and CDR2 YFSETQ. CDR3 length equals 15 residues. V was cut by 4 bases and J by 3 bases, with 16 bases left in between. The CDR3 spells CASSPNDRGYYGYTF. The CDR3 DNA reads TGCGCCAGCAGCCCGAACGACAGAGGTTACTATGGCTACACCTTC.

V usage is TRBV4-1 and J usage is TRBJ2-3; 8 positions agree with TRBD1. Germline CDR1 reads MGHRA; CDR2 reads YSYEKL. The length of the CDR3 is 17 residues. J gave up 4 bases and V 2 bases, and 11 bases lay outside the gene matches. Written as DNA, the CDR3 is TGCGCCAGCAGCCAACACCCCGGACAGGGCTCCGCAGATACGCAGTATTTT. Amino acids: CASSQHPGQGSADTQYF.

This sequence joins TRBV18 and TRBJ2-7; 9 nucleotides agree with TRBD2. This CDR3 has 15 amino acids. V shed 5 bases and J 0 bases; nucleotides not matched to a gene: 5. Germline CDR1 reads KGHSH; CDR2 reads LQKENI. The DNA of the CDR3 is TGTGCCAGCTCAGAACTAGCGGGCGACTCCTACGAGCAGTACTTC. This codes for CASSELAGDSYEQYF.